The 11 T cell receptor beta chains below come from one sample, sequenced in a study of CD8 T cells in Susac syndrome. Reverse transcription of about 0.5 to 1 ug RNA used random hexamers. TCRdb processed the immunoSEQ multiplex PCR reads anew with MiXCR; each CDR3 protein has one entry. Of about 90,000 distinct CDR3 sequences listed, 95% to 96% are singletons. The sequencing input was CD8+ T cells from PBMCs. Every receptor here comes from a human donor with Susac syndrome.

V usage is TRBV27 and J usage is TRBJ1-2, with unresolved D. The germline V gene has CDR1 MNHEY and CDR2 SMNVEV (reference sequence). CDR3 length: 15 residues. Trimming took 2 bases from V and 0 from J, leaving 10 bases between them. For the CDR3, the DNA is TGTGCCAGCAGTTTAAAAGCGGGAGCTAACTATGGCTACACCTTC. As protein: CASSLKAGANYGYTF.

This sequence joins TRBV6-1 and TRBJ2-7; 7 bases fit TRBD1. Trimming cost V 5 bases and J 1 base; bases outside gene matches: 14. Germline lookup yields CDR1 MNHNS and CDR2 SASEGT. The CDR3 is 17 residues long. The CDR3 region is CASSLLTSGTASYEQYF. The CDR3 nucleotides are TGTGCCAGCAGTCTGCTAACCTCCGGGACAGCTTCCTACGAGCAGTACTTC.

The rearrangement links TRBV7-6 to TRBJ1-1; 8 nucleotides match TRBD1. Germline V lookup: CDR1 SGHVS, CDR2 FNYEAQ. This CDR3 comprises 16 residues. The J segment lost 4 bases and the V segment lost 1 base, leaving 8 bases of the junction unmatched. CDR3 sequence (DNA): TGTGCCAGCAGCTTAGAGGTTGGGCAGGGGGCCACTGAAGCTTTCTTT. The encoded protein is CASSLEVGQGATEAFF.

V is TRBV24-1 and J is TRBJ2-3; D not resolved. The CDR3 consists of 13 residues. In germline, CDR1 is KGHDR, CDR2 SFDVKD. Trimming removed 1 base from V and 3 bases from J, with 4 bases in between. This CDR3 is CATSDLETDTQYF. The CDR3 DNA reads TGTGCCACCAGTGATTTAGAGACAGATACGCAGTATTTT.

The rearrangement uses TRBV4-3 and TRBJ2-1; D not resolved. Trimming removed 2 bases from V and 4 bases from J, with 3 bases in between. Germline assignment: CDR1 LGHNA and CDR2 YSLEER. The CDR3 runs 12 residues. CDR3 amino acids: CASSQQYNEQFF. The DNA for the CDR3 is TGCGCCAGCAGCCAACAGTACAATGAGCAGTTCTTC.

A single count supports this clonotype. The chain has TRBV24-1 and TRBJ2-2; D is perhaps TRBD1 or TRBD2 (6 bases each). The V end lost 10 bases, the J end lost 5 bases, and 19 bases lay between the germline ends. The CDR3 is made up of 15 amino acids. Germline V lookup: CDR1 KGHDR, CDR2 SFDVKD. In DNA form, the CDR3 reads TGTGCCACGGGTCTCGGGGGCCCCGGGACCGGGGAGCTGTTTTTT. Amino acids: CATGLGGPGTGELFF.

The chain combines TRBV30 with TRBJ1-5; weak D call: TRBD1 (5 bases). V gave up 3 bases and J gave up 4 bases, with 13 bases separating them. CDR3 length equals 14 residues. Germline CDR1 and CDR2: GTSNPN and SVGIG (reference sequence). This CDR3 reads CAWRTGTPNQPQHF. The CDR3 DNA reads as TGTGCCTGGAGGACCGGGACGCCAAATCAGCCCCAGCATTTT.

CDR3: CASRRTGYEKLFF. CDR3 coding DNA: TGTGCCAGCAGGCGCACCGGTTATGAAAAACTGTTTTTT. The gene calls are TRBV6-5 and TRBJ1-4; D is undetermined. The CDR3 extends over 13 amino acids. The V gene lost 6 bases and the J gene lost 6 bases, with 11 bases spanning the gap. Germline V CDR1 and CDR2: MNHEY, SVGAGI.

The gene calls are TRBV10-3 and TRBJ1-5; D perhaps matches TRBD1 (5 bases). Germline V gives CDR1 ENHRY, CDR2 SYGVKD. This CDR3 comprises 12 residues. Trimming pared 0 bases from V and 14 bases from J, leaving 11 bases between. In DNA form, the CDR3 reads TGTGCCATCAGTGAGTCGGGGGTGAAGGAGCATTTT. Translation: CAISESGVKEHF.

Here the CDR3 DNA reads TGTGCCTGGAGTGTGGGGGACAGACTACCCGTTAACACTGAAGCTTTCTTT. Translated: CAWSVGDRLPVNTEAFF. The V gene is TRBV30, the J gene TRBJ1-1, with 7 bases fitting TRBD1. With 0 bases clipped from V and 2 bases from J, the junction kept 12 bases outside the gene matches. The germline V gene has CDR1 GTSNPN and CDR2 SVGIG (reference sequence). The CDR3 is made up of 17 amino acids.

The J gene is TRBJ1-2, the V gene TRBV20-1; D possibly corresponds to TRBD1 (6 bases). Germline loops: CDR1 DFQATT, CDR2 SNEGSKA (reference sequence). This CDR3 is 12 amino acids long. The V gene lost 6 bases and the J gene lost 6 bases, with 14 bases spanning the gap. DNA of the CDR3: TGCAGTGCCGTATTCAGGGGAAATGGCTACACCTTC. Residues: CSAVFRGNGYTF.